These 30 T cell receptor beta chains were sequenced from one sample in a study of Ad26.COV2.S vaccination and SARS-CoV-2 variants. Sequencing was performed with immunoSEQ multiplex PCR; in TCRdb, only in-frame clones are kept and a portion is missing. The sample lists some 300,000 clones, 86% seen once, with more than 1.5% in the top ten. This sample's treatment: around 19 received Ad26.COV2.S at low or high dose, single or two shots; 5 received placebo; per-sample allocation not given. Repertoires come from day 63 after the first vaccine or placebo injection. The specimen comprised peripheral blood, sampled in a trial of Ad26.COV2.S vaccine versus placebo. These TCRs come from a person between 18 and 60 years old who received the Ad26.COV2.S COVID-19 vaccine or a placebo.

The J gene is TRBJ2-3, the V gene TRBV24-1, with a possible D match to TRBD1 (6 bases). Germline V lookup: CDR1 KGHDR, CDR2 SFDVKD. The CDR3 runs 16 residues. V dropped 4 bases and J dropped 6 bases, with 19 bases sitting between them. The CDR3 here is CATSDAGADEGDTQYF. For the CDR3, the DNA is TGTGCCACCAGTGACGCAGGGGCGGACGAGGGCGATACGCAGTATTTT.

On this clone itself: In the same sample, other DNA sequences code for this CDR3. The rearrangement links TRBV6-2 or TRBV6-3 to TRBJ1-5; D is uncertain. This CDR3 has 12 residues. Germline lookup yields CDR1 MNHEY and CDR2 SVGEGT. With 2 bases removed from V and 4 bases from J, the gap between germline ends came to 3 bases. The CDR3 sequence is CASSYTNQPQHF. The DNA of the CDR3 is TGTGCCAGCAGTTACACTAATCAGCCCCAGCATTTT.

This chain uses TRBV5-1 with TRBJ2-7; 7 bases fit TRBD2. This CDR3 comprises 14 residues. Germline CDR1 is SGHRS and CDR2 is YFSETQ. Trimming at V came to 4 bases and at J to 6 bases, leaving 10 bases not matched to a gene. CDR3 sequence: CASSHGLVGGEQYF. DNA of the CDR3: TGCGCCAGCAGCCATGGACTAGTAGGAGGCGAGCAGTACTTC. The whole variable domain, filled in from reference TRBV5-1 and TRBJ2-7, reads KAGVTQTPRYLIKTRGQQVTLSCSPISGHRSVSWYQQTPGQGLQFLFEYFSETQRNKGNFPGRFSGRQFSNSRSEMNVSTLELGDSALYLCASSHGLVGGEQYFGPGTRLTVT.

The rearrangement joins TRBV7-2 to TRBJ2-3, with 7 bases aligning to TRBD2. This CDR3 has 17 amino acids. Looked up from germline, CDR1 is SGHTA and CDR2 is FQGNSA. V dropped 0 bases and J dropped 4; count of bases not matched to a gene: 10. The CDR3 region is CASSLAPRTRFADTQYF. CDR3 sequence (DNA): TGTGCCAGCAGCTTAGCCCCCAGGACTAGGTTTGCAGATACGCAGTATTTT.

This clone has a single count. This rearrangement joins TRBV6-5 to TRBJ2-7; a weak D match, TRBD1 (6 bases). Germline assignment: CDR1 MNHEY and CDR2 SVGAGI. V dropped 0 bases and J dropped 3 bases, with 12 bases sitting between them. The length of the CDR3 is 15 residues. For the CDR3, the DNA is TGTGCCAGCAGTTACTCGGGACAAAGCCGCTACGAGCAGTACTTC. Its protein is CASSYSGQSRYEQYF.

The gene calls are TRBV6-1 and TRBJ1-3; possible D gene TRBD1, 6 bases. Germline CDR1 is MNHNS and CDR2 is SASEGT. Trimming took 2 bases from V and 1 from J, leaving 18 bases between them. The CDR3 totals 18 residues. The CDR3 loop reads CASSEKYVQGRSGNTIYF. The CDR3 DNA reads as TGTGCCAGCAGTGAAAAGTATGTCCAGGGGCGATCTGGAAACACCATATATTTT.

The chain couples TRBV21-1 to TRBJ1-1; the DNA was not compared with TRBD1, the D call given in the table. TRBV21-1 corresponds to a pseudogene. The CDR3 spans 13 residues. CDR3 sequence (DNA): TGTGCCAGCAGCGGGACAGGGACCCCTGAAGCTTTCTTT. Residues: CASSGTGTPEAFF.

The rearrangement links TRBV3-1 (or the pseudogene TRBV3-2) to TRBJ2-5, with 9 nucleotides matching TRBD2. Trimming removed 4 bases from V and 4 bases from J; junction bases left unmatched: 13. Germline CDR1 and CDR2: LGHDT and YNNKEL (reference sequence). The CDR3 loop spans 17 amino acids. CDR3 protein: CASSPPSGAGGRETQYF. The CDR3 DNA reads TGTGCCAGCAGCCCGCCGTCTGGCGCGGGGGGGAGAGAGACCCAGTACTTC.

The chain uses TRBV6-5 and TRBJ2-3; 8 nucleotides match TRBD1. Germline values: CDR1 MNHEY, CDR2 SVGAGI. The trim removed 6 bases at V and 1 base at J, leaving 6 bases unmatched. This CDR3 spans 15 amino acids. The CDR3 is CASRRMDRGTDTQYF. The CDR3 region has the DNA TGTGCCAGCAGACGGATGGACAGGGGCACAGATACGCAGTATTTT.

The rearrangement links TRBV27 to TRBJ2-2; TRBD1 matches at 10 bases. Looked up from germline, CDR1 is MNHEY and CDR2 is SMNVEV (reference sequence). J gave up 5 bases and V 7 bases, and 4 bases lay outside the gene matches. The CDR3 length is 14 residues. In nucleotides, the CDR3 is TGTGCCAGCATGGGACAGGGGCATACCGGGGAGCTGTTTTTT. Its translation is CASMGQGHTGELFF.

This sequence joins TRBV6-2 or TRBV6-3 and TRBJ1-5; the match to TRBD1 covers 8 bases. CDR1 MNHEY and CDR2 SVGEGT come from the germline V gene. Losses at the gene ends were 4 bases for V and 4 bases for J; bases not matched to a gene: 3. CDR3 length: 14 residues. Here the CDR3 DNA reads TGTGCCAGCAGTTGGACAGGGCTGAATCAGCCCCAGCATTTT. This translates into CASSWTGLNQPQHF.

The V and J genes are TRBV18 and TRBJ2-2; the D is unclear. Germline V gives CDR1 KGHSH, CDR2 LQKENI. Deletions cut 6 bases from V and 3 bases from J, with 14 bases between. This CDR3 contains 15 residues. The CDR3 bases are TGTGCCAGCTCCTCATCGTCCGGGCACACCGGGGAGCTGTTTTTT. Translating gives CASSSSSGHTGELFF.

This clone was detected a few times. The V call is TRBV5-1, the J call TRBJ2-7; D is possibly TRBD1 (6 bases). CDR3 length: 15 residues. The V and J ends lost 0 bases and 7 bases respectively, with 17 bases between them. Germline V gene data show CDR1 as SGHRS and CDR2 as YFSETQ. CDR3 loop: CASSLDGTPTREQYF. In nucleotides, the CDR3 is TGCGCCAGCAGCTTGGATGGGACACCCACCCGGGAGCAGTACTTC.

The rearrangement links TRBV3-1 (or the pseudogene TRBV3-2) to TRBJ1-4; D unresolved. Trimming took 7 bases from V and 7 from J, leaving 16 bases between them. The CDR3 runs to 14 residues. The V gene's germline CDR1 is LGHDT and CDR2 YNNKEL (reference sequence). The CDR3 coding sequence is TGTGCCAGCACATCACAATCGGCCGGTGAAAAACTGTTTTTT. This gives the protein CASTSQSAGEKLFF.

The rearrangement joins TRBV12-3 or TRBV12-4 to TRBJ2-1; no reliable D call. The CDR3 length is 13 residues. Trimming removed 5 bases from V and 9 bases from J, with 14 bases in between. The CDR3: CASSPRTRSEQFF. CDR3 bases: TGTGCCAGCAGTCCCCGGACCCGGAGTGAGCAGTTCTTC.

The CDR3 sequence: CASSYVGRSYNEQFF. CDR3 in DNA: TGTGCCAGCAGTTATGTGGGGAGGTCCTACAATGAGCAGTTCTTC. The chain uses TRBV6-2 or TRBV6-3 and TRBJ2-1, with D possibly matching TRBD2 (6 bases). The ends were cut back, 3 bases at V and 1 base at J, with 10 bases in the middle. The CDR3 length is 15 residues. Germline CDR1 reads MNHEY; CDR2 reads SVGEGT.

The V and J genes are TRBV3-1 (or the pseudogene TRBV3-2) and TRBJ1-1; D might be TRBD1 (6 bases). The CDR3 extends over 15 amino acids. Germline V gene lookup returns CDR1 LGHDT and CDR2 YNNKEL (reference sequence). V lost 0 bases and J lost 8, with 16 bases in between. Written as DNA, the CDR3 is TGTGCCAGCAGCCAAGATGGAATAGGGGGGCTGGAAGCTTTCTTT. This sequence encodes CASSQDGIGGLEAFF.

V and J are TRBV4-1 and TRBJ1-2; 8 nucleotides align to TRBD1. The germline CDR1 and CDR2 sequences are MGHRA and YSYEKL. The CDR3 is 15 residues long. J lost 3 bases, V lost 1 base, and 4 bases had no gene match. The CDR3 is CASSQGDRRDYGYTF. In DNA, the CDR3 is TGCGCCAGCAGCCAAGGGGACAGGAGGGACTATGGCTACACCTTC.

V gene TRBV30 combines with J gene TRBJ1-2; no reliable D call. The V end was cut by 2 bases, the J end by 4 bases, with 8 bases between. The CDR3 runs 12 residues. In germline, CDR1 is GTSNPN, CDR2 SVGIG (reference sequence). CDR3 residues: CAWSLNAYGYTF. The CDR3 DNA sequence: TGTGCCTGGAGTCTTAACGCCTATGGCTACACCTTC.

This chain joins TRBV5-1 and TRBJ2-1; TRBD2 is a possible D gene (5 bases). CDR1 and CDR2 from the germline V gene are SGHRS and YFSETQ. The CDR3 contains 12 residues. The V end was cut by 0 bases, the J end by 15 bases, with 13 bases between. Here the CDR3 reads CASSLDPDGRFF. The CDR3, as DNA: TGCGCCAGCAGCTTGGACCCGGATGGGAGGTTCTTC.

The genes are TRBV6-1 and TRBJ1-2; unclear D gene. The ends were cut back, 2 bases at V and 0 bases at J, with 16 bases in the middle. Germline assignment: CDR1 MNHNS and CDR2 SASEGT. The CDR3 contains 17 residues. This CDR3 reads CASSEFPPNRANYGYTF. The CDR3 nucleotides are TGTGCCAGCAGTGAATTTCCCCCTAACAGAGCTAACTATGGCTACACCTTC.

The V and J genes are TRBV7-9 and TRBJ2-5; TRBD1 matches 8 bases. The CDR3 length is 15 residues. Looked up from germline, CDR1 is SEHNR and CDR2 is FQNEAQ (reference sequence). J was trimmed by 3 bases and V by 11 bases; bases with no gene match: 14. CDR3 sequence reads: CAGVFAGGLEETQYF. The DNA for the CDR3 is TGTGCCGGAGTCTTTGCAGGGGGCTTGGAAGAGACCCAGTACTTC.

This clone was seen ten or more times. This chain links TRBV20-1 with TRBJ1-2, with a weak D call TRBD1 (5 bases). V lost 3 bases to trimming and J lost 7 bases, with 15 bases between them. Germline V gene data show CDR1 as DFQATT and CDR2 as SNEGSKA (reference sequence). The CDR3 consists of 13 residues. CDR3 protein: CSASGGGGSGYTF. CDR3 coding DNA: TGCAGTGCTAGTGGCGGCGGGGGTAGTGGCTACACCTTC.

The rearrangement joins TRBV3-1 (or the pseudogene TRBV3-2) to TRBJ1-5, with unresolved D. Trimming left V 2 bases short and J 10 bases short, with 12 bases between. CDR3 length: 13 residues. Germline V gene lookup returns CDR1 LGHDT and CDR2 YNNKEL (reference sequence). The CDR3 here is CASSQMMGRPQHF. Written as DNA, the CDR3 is TGTGCCAGCAGCCAAATGATGGGAAGACCCCAGCATTTT.

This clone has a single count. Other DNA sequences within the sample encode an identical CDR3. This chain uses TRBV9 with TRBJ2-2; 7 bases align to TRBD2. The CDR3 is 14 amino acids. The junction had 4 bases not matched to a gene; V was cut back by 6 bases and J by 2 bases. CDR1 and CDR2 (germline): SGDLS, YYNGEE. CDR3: CASNRGGNTGELFF. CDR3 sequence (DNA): TGTGCCAGCAACCGCGGGGGAAACACCGGGGAGCTGTTTTTT.

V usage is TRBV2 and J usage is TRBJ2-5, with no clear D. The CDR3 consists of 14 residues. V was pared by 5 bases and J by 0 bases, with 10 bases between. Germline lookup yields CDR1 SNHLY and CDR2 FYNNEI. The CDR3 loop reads CASSLRRNQETQYF. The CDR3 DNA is TGTGCCAGCAGTTTAAGGCGAAACCAAGAGACCCAGTACTTC.

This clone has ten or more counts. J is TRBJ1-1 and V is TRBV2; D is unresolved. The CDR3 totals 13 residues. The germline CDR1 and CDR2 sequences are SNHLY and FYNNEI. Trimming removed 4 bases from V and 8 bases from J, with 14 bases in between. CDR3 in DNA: TGTGCCAGCAGTGGGGTCAGACGACGGGAAGCTTTCTTT. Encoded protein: CASSGVRRREAFF.

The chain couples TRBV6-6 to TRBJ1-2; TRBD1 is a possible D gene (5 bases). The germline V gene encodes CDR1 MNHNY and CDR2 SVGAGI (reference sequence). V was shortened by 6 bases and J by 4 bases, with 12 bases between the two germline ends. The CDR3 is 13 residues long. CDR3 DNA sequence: TGTGCCAGCAGCCCCCGACAGTTCTATGGCTACACCTTC. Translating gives CASSPRQFYGYTF.

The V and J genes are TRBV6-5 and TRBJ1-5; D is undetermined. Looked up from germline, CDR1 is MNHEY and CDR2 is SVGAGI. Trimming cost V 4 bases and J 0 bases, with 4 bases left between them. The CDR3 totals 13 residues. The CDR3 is CASSFDSNQPQHF. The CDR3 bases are TGTGCCAGCAGTTTTGATAGCAATCAGCCCCAGCATTTT.

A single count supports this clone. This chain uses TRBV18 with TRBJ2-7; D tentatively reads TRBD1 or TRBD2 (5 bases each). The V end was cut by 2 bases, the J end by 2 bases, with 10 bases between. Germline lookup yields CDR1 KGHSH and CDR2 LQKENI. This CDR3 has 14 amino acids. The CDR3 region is CASSPMRGAYEQYF. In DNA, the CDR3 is TGTGCCAGCTCACCAATGAGAGGGGCCTACGAGCAGTACTTC. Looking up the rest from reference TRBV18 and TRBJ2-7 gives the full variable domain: NAGVMQNPRHLVRRRGQEARLRCSPMKGHSHVYWYRQLPEEGLKFMVYLQKENIIDESGMPKERFSAEFPKEGPSILRIQQVVRGDSAAYFCASSPMRGAYEQYFGPGTRLTVT.